This TCR beta chain was identified in a study of blood T cell repertoires in COVID-19. Turning to the study itself: Collection of acute and convalescent COVID-19 samples took place in the United States, Italy and Spain. T cells, B-cell-depleted T cells, or PBMCs supplied cDNA or gDNA.

In the authors' workflow: How many nucleated cells were present was estimated from reference gene primer amplification. TCRdb keeps only in-frame clones here, not all; method: immunoSEQ multiplex PCR. V, J and clone size derive from that table, while D and trimming were established from the DNA sequence. Among about 120,000 clones listed, 65% to 90% were seen once. The CDR3 extends over 15 amino acids. This chain uses TRBV12-2 with TRBJ2-2; the D segment call TRBD2 is taken from the table without a DNA check. TRBV12-2 is a recognized pseudogene. The clonotype originates from a man older than 75 with active or convalescent COVID-19. The sample taken for sequencing was peripheral blood. CDR3 sequence reads: CASRRCLTREGELFF. The DNA of the CDR3 is TGTGCAAGTCGCCGCTGTTTAACGCGGGAGGGGGAGCTGTTTTTT.